This T cell receptor (beta chain) was identified during a study of glioma-infiltrating T cells after dendritic cell vaccination. Whole-study context: Monocyte-derived dendritic cells, cultured seven days with IL-4 and GM-CSF, were pulsed with autologous tumor lysate. Patients received three intradermal dendritic cell vaccine injections at biweekly intervals. The study's findings and limits: Longer survival after dendritic cell vaccination followed higher pretreatment TIL content.

Germline CDR1 is SEHNR and CDR2 is FQNEAQ (reference sequence). Trimming cost V 5 bases and J 8 bases; bases outside gene matches: 8. The length of the CDR3 is 14 residues. Indicated time point: after dendritic cell vaccination, including at tumor progression/relapse. The table lists this clone with a few counts. What it recognizes is unknown. The PCR used 60 V beta and 13 J beta primers. Clones were sequenced by immunoSEQ multiplex PCR, and TCRdb holds only the in-frame ones, with some missing. The sample consists of some 10,000 clones, roughly 86% of them appearing once. The source was blood, collected after dendritic cell vaccination. The V and J genes are TRBV7-9 and TRBJ2-1, with 8 nucleotides matching TRBD2. The sequence was collected from a human donor with glioblastoma. The CDR3 is CASSLGLAGDEQFF. As DNA, the CDR3 is TGTGCCAGCAGCCTCGGACTAGCTGGGGATGAGCAGTTCTTC.